The rows below give T cell receptor beta chains drawn from one sample of a study of beta chain features in type 1 diabetes. The method was immunoSEQ multiplex PCR; TCRdb's version includes in-frame clones alone and lacks a portion of them. Found here are some 270,000 clones, less than 15% of them singletons; the top ten hold around 0.03%. The material sequenced was naive CD4+ T cells from blood. All receptors derive from a woman aged 40 to 49 in good health. The CDR3 runs from the conserved cysteine through the conserved F or W. D genes are given only for firm matches. Not every row has a clone size; where given, it reads once, few, many or a size class.

v_gene	d_gene	abundance	j_gene	CDR3nt	CDR3aa
TRBV29-1	.	few	TRBJ1-2	TGCAGCGTTACCACGCTTCCTGACAGTAACTATGGCTACACCTTC	CSVTTLPDSNYGYTF
TRBV10-3	.	.	TRBJ2-5	TGTGCCATCAGGTCCTCGACACTTCAAGAGACCCAGTACTTC	CAIRSSTLQETQYF
TRBV5-1	.	few	TRBJ2-2	TGCGCCAGCAGCCGTGAGCCGAACACCGGGGAGCTGTTTTTT	CASSREPNTGELFF
TRBV19	TRBD2	few	TRBJ2-1	TGTGCCAGTAGTGGGCGGGGGGGCATAAGCAATGAGCAGTTCTTC	CASSGRGGISNEQFF
TRBV4-2	.	few	TRBJ1-4	TGTGCCAGCAGCCAAAAAACAGCCAATGAAAAACTGTTTTTT	CASSQKTANEKLFF
TRBV12-5	TRBD2	few	TRBJ2-7	TGTGCTAGTGGTTTGTTTAGCGGGGGCGTGGAGCAGTACTTC	CASGLFSGGVEQYF
TRBV5-4	.	few	TRBJ2-3	TGTGCCAGCAGCTCGACTGGACACGAAGATACGCAGTATTTT	CASSSTGHEDTQYF
TRBV7-8	TRBD2	.	TRBJ2-3	TGTGCCAGCACCAAGACTGGGACTAGCGGGACAGATACGCAGTATTTT	CASTKTGTSGTDTQYF
TRBV23-1	TRBD1	many	TRBJ2-5	TGCGCCAGCAGTCCCGACAGGGGAGAGACCCAGTACTTC	CASSPDRGETQYF
TRBV6-1	TRBD1	.	TRBJ2-7	TGTGCCAGCAGTGCACAGCCGGGACAGGGATACTACGAGCAGTACTTC	CASSAQPGQGYYEQYF
TRBV18	.	.	TRBJ1-2	TGTGCCAGCTCACAAACAGGGAACGTAGTCGGGGGCTACACCTTC	CASSQTGNVVGGYTF
TRBV4-1	TRBD2	few	TRBJ2-3	TGCGCCAGCAGCCAATATACAGGGACTAGCGGGGGGGGGTGGGATACGCAGTATTTT	CASSQYTGTSGGGWDTQYF
TRBV29-1	.	.	TRBJ1-2	TGCAGCGTTGCGCGGGGGGATTGGGACTATGGCTACACCTTC	CSVARGDWDYGYTF
TRBV14	TRBD1	many	TRBJ1-4	TGTGCCAGCAGCCCGAGGACAGGGGGCGAAAAACTGTTTTTT	CASSPRTGGEKLFF
TRBV29-1	TRBD1	.	TRBJ1-2	TGCGCAGGGGGAACGTGGGGACGTGGTACTAGTGATGGCTACACCTTC	CAGGTWGRGTSDGYTF
TRBV19	TRBD2	.	TRBJ2-7	TGTGCCAGTGACGCTGGGGGGGGCTACGAGCAGTACTTC	CASDAGGGYEQYF